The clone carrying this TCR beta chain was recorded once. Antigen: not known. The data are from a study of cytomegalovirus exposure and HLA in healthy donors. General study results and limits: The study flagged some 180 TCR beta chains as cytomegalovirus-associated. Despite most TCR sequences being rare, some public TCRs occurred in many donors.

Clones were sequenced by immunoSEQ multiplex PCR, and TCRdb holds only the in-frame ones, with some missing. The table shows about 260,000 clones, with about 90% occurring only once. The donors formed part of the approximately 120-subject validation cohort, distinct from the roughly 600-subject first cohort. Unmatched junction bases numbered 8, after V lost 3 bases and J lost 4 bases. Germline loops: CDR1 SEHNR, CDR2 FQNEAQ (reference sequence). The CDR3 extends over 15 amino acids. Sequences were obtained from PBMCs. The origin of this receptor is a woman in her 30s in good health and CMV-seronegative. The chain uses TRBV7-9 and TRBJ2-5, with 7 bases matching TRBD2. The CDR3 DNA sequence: TGTGCCAGCAGCTTCCTACTAGCGTCTGGAGAGACCCAGTACTTC. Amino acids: CASSFLLASGETQYF. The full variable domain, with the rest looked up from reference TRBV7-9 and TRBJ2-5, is DTGVSQNPRHKITKRGQNVTFRCDPISEHNRLYWYRQTLGQGPEFLTYFQNEAQLEKSRLLSDRFSAERPKGSFSTLEIQRTEQGDSAMYLCASSFLLASGETQYFGPGTRLLVL.